Presented here are 23 T cell receptor beta chains from one specimen sequenced in a study of shared clonotypes between healthy human individuals. Sequencing used immunoSEQ multiplex PCR; TCRdb keeps in-frame clones, though not all of them. The table includes fewer than 2.5 million clones, over 85% detected once. The material sequenced was naive CD4+ T cells from PBMCs. Subset indicated: CD45RA+ positively selected. The receptors stem from a man younger than 35 in good health. Some clones in this sample may be carry-over from other donors' samples.

V usage is TRBV13 and J usage is TRBJ1-2; tentative D call: TRBD1 (6 bases). This CDR3 is built from 14 residues. V dropped 7 bases and J dropped 4 bases, with 16 bases sitting between them. CDR1 and CDR2 (germline): PRHDT, FYEKMQ (reference sequence). The DNA for the CDR3 is TGTGCCAGCACCCCTGGAGAAGGGGGCTATGGCTACACCTTC. This gives the protein CASTPGEGGYGYTF.

CDR3 nucleotide sequence: TGTGCCAGCAGCCGAATGACAGGGGGCGAGCAGTACTTC. Translation gives CASSRMTGGEQYF. V gene TRBV7-2 combines with J gene TRBJ2-7; TRBD1 matches at 9 bases. The CDR3 loop spans 13 amino acids. Germline CDR1 and CDR2: SGHTA and FQGNSA. The ends lost 5 bases at V and 6 bases at J; junction bases unmatched: 5. Together with reference TRBV7-2 and TRBJ2-7, the CDR3 gives the full variable domain: GAGVSQSPSNKVTEKGKDVELRCDPISGHTALYWYRQSLGQGLEFLIYFQGNSAPDKSGLPSDRFSAERTGGSVSTLTIQRTQQEDSAVYLCASSRMTGGEQYFGPGTRLTVT.

The chain couples TRBV6-4 to TRBJ2-3; 11 bases fit TRBD2. In germline, CDR1 is MRHNA, CDR2 SNTAGT. J was trimmed by 9 bases and V by 6 bases; bases with no gene match: 8. The CDR3 runs 14 residues. The CDR3 DNA is TGTGCCAGCAGCTCACTAGCGGGAGCTGACACGCAGTATTTT. Its protein product is CASSSLAGADTQYF.

The chain carries TRBV6-5 and TRBJ1-5; maybe TRBD1 (5 bases). The CDR3 has 15 amino acids. The germline gives CDR1 MNHEY, CDR2 SVGAGI. Trimming removed 4 bases from V and 2 bases from J, with 12 bases in between. The CDR3 region has the DNA TGTGCCAGCAGTTTACGGACACGGGGCAATCAGCCCCAGCATTTT. Its protein is CASSLRTRGNQPQHF.

This rearrangement joins TRBV29-1 to TRBJ2-7; 8 bases line up with TRBD1. The J segment lost 1 base and the V segment lost 0 bases, leaving 2 bases of the junction unmatched. The CDR3 spans 14 residues. Germline CDR1 and CDR2: SQVTM and ANQGSEA. CDR3 DNA: TGCAGCGTTGAAGACCAGGGGGCTTCCTACGAGCAGTACTTC. Its translation is CSVEDQGASYEQYF.

CDR3 protein: CASSFSSRTEAFF. CDR3 DNA sequence: TGTGCCAGCAGCTTCTCCTCTAGGACTGAAGCTTTCTTT. This chain links TRBV5-5 with TRBJ1-1; D not certain. From germline, CDR1 is SGHKS and CDR2 YYEKEE (reference sequence). The CDR3 loop spans 13 amino acids. Between the trimmed V and J ends, which lost 2 bases and 5 bases, there was a span of 10 bases.

The J gene is TRBJ2-1, the V gene TRBV18, with 12 positions matching TRBD2. Germline-derived CDR1 and CDR2 are KGHSH and LQKENI. CDR3 length: 15 residues. With 5 bases clipped from V and 4 bases from J, the junction kept 3 bases outside the gene matches. The DNA for the CDR3 is TGTGCCAGCTCAGAGGGACTAGCGGGTTACAATGAGCAGTTCTTC. This translates into CASSEGLAGYNEQFF. Looking up the rest from reference TRBV18 and TRBJ2-1 gives the full variable domain: NAGVMQNPRHLVRRRGQEARLRCSPMKGHSHVYWYRQLPEEGLKFMVYLQKENIIDESGMPKERFSAEFPKEGPSILRIQQVVRGDSAAYFCASSEGLAGYNEQFFGPGTRLTVL.

The chain combines TRBV9 with TRBJ1-2, with D hard to call. V was cut by 3 bases and J by 4 bases, with 16 bases left in between. From germline, CDR1 is SGDLS and CDR2 YYNGEE. The CDR3 totals 15 residues. CDR3 DNA sequence: TGTGCCAGCAGCGCCGAGGGCAGGCTCTCCTATGGCTACACCTTC. It yields the protein CASSAEGRLSYGYTF.

The rearrangement links TRBV5-6 to TRBJ1-3; possible D gene TRBD1, 5 bases. Trimming stripped 4 bases from V and 0 bases from J, with 14 bases between. Germline V gene data show CDR1 as SGHDT and CDR2 as YYEEEE. The length of the CDR3 is 16 residues. CDR3 residues: CASSQDTGLSGNTIYF. The CDR3 bases are TGTGCCAGCAGCCAAGACACAGGTCTCTCTGGAAACACCATATATTTT.

This clone was found once. V is TRBV11-2 and J is TRBJ2-2; 7 bases are a match to TRBD1. Germline loops: CDR1 SGHAT, CDR2 FQNNGV. The V segment lost 5 bases and the J segment 5 bases; nucleotides outside the gene matches: 14. CDR3 length: 17 amino acids. The CDR3 DNA reads as TGTGCCAGCAGCCCTTATCTAGGGGGCTTCGGTACCGGGGAGCTGTTTTTT. Translating it yields CASSPYLGGFGTGELFF.

Comments on this clone: The same CDR3 is also encoded by other DNA sequences in this sample. The chain recombines TRBV7-9 with TRBJ1-5; TRBD1 is a possible D gene (6 bases). There are 12 residues in the CDR3. Germline V gives CDR1 SEHNR, CDR2 FQNEAQ (reference sequence). The V and J ends lost 6 bases and 6 bases respectively, with 9 bases between them. The CDR3 coding sequence is TGTGCCAGCAGTAGGGGGGTTCAGCCCCAGCATTTT. Its protein product is CASSRGVQPQHF.

This sequence joins TRBV5-1 and TRBJ2-3; TRBD2 agrees at 12 bases. Germline loops: CDR1 SGHRS, CDR2 YFSETQ. The CDR3 contains 17 residues. V lost 0 bases to trimming and J lost 3 bases; unmatched junction nucleotides: 5. DNA for the CDR3: TGCGCCAGCAGCTTGGCCATTCTAGCGGGAGGGACAGATACGCAGTATTTT. It encodes CASSLAILAGGTDTQYF.

V is TRBV18 and J is TRBJ1-1; possible D gene TRBD1, 5 bases. Germline V gene lookup returns CDR1 KGHSH and CDR2 LQKENI. The CDR3 runs to 11 residues. V lost 5 bases and J 6 bases, leaving 7 bases between the germline ends. DNA of the CDR3: TGTGCCAGCTCAGCGACAGCTGAAGCTTTCTTT. Translated: CASSATAEAFF.

CDR3 sequence: CASCTGTGNPNEQFF. DNA of the CDR3: TGTGCCAGTTGTACCGGGACAGGCAACCCAAATGAGCAGTTCTTC. The J gene is TRBJ2-1, the V gene TRBV28; 8 bases map to TRBD1. Germline CDR1 and CDR2: MDHEN and SYDVKM. The V segment lost 9 bases and the J segment 7 bases; nucleotides outside the gene matches: 14. The CDR3 spans 15 residues.

The V and J genes are TRBV6-1 and TRBJ2-7; no clear D gene. The CDR3 totals 12 residues. CDR1 is MNHNS, CDR2 SASEGT, per germline. V lost 2 bases to trimming and J lost 4 bases, with 6 bases between them. The CDR3 loop reads CASSENSYEQYF. CDR3 nucleotide sequence: TGTGCCAGCAGTGAAAACAGTTACGAGCAGTACTTC.

For the CDR3, the DNA is TGCGCCAGCAGCTCTGTAGCGGGAGGGCCCAATGAGCAGTTCTTC. Translation gives CASSSVAGGPNEQFF. The chain links TRBV5-1 to TRBJ2-1, with TRBD2 identical over 11 bases. Germline CDR1 SGHRS, CDR2 YFSETQ. The CDR3 extends over 15 amino acids. The V segment lost 3 bases and the J segment 6 bases; nucleotides outside the gene matches: 5.

The V and J genes are TRBV27 and TRBJ2-6; D unclear. V lost 7 bases to trimming and J lost 4 bases, with 14 bases between them. This CDR3 is 15 amino acids long. Germline loops: CDR1 MNHEY, CDR2 SMNVEV (reference sequence). The CDR3 here is CASIDTWSGANVLTF. CDR3 bases: TGTGCCAGCATTGACACATGGTCCGGGGCCAACGTCCTGACTTTC.

DNA of the CDR3: TGTGCCATCAGTGCTAGCGGTTCCTACAATGAGCAGTTCTTC. It specifies CAISASGSYNEQFF. V gene TRBV10-3 combines with J gene TRBJ2-1; TRBD2 agrees at 7 bases. In germline, CDR1 is ENHRY, CDR2 SYGVKD. V shed 4 bases, J shed 1 base, and the junction held 1 base outside the gene matches. The length of the CDR3 is 14 residues.

This clone appeared a single time. The chain joins TRBV2 to TRBJ2-2; a possible D gene is TRBD1 (7 bases). With 8 bases removed from V and 4 bases from J, the gap between germline ends came to 14 bases. Germline CDR1 reads SNHLY; CDR2 reads FYNNEI. The CDR3 spans 14 residues. CDR3 loop: CASQQGRSTGELFF. CDR3 DNA sequence: TGTGCCAGCCAACAGGGGAGGAGCACCGGGGAGCTGTTTTTT.

The rearrangement uses TRBV7-8 and TRBJ1-6; TRBD1 might be the D (5 bases). V was trimmed by 5 bases and J by 10 bases, leaving 18 bases between them. This CDR3 region has 15 residues. Germline V gene sequence: CDR1 SGHVS, CDR2 FQNEAQ. The CDR3 DNA sequence: TGTGCCAGCAGCCCGACCGGGGGGGTAGAATCACCCCTCCACTTT. Amino acid sequence: CASSPTGGVESPLHF.

The chain has TRBV7-6 and TRBJ2-5; unclear D gene. Trimming stripped 7 bases from V and 4 bases from J, with 10 bases between. The CDR3 is made up of 12 amino acids. Looked up from germline, CDR1 is SGHVS and CDR2 is FNYEAQ. CDR3 sequence reads: CASKVWGETQYF. CDR3 DNA sequence: TGTGCCAGCAAAGTTTGGGGAGAGACCCAGTACTTC. The entire variable domain, with the rest obtained from reference TRBV7-6 and TRBJ2-5, is as follows: GAGVSQSPRYKVTKRGQDVALRCDPISGHVSLYWYRQALGQGPEFLTYFNYEAQQDKSGLPNDRFSAERPEGSISTLTIQRTEQRDSAMYRCASKVWGETQYFGPGTRLLVL.

This chain connects TRBV21-1 to TRBJ2-7; the table's D call of TRBD1 was not tested on the DNA. TRBV21-1 is listed as a pseudogene. This CDR3 has 15 amino acids. CDR3: CASSKRQGVPYEQYF. In nucleotides, the CDR3 is TGTGCCAGCAGCAAACGGCAGGGCGTACCCTACGAGCAGTACTTC.

The chain carries TRBV28 and TRBJ2-7; 7 bases are a match to TRBD2. The trim removed 6 bases at V and 0 bases at J, leaving 8 bases unmatched. This CDR3 is 15 amino acids long. CDR1 and CDR2 (germline): MDHEN, SYDVKM. Written as DNA, the CDR3 is TGTGCCAGCAGAGAAGGCGGGACTATCTCCTACGAGCAGTACTTC. Its protein product is CASREGGTISYEQYF.